Listed below are T cell receptor beta chains from one sample, sequenced in a study of a mutant IDH1 vaccine in newly diagnosed glioma. TCRdb's copy holds only in-frame clones and misses some; the assay was immunoSEQ multiplex PCR. This table holds about 130,000 clones, over 75% found once. No antigen has been assigned to these receptors. The input for sequencing was PBMCs, taken from a glioma patient whose treatment included an IDH1 peptide vaccine. These receptors came from a man aged 40-55 years with glioma. CDR3s include the opening cysteine and the closing phenylalanine or tryptophan. Each record gives: D gene, V gene, clone size, J gene, CDR3 DNA, CDR3 protein. The D gene is left open where the match is weak. Size tells how often a clone was seen (once, few, many) or the class of an expanded clone, and some rows leave it out.

d_call: TRBD1
v_call: TRBV5-6
clone_size: once
j_call: TRBJ2-7
cdr3_nt: TGTGCCAGCAGCCTTCTGGGACAGGCGGCCTACGAGCAGTACTTC
cdr3_aa: CASSLLGQAAYEQYF

d_call: .
v_call: TRBV7-7
clone_size: once
j_call: TRBJ2-7
cdr3_nt: TGTGCTAGCAGTAAAACTGACAGGCTCTCCAGCGAGCAGTACTTC
cdr3_aa: CASSKTDRLSSEQYF

d_call: .
v_call: TRBV5-1
clone_size: .
j_call: TRBJ2-1
cdr3_nt: TGCGCCAGCAGCTTGTTGACAGCGGCGGTCAATGAGCAGTTCTTC
cdr3_aa: CASSLLTAAVNEQFF

d_call: .
v_call: TRBV2
clone_size: .
j_call: TRBJ2-1
cdr3_nt: TGTGCCAGCAGTGCGACGGTCCGCTCCTACAATGAGCAGTTCTTC
cdr3_aa: CASSATVRSYNEQFF

d_call: TRBD1
v_call: TRBV10-3
clone_size: .
j_call: TRBJ2-2
cdr3_nt: TGTGCCATCAGTTGGGGACAGGGGAACACCGGGGAGCTGTTTTTT
cdr3_aa: CAISWGQGNTGELFF

d_call: .
v_call: TRBV7-6
clone_size: .
j_call: TRBJ2-1
cdr3_nt: TGTGCCAGCAGCTCAAACGCGGAGGGCCTCAATGAGCAGTTCTTC
cdr3_aa: CASSSNAEGLNEQFF

d_call: TRBD1
v_call: TRBV9
clone_size: once
j_call: TRBJ2-1
cdr3_nt: TGTGCCAGCAGCGTAGACGGGGGGACAGGGAATGAGCAGTTCTTC
cdr3_aa: CASSVDGGTGNEQFF

d_call: .
v_call: TRBV6-5
clone_size: few
j_call: TRBJ1-1
cdr3_nt: TGTGCCAGCAGTTACGAAGTTAACACTGAAGCTTTCTTT
cdr3_aa: CASSYEVNTEAFF

d_call: TRBD1
v_call: TRBV11-2
clone_size: once
j_call: TRBJ1-1
cdr3_nt: TGTGCCAGCAGGTTGACAGGGAGCATGAACACTGAAGCTTTCTTT
cdr3_aa: CASRLTGSMNTEAFF

d_call: TRBD1
v_call: TRBV5-3
clone_size: once
j_call: TRBJ2-7
cdr3_nt: TGTGCCAGAAGCCCAACCAACAGGGGTATAGTCTACGAGCAGTACTTC
cdr3_aa: CARSPTNRGIVYEQYF

d_call: .
v_call: TRBV7-2
clone_size: .
j_call: TRBJ2-1
cdr3_nt: TGTGCCAGCAGCTTAGGTGGTTTTTACAATGAGCAGTTCTTC
cdr3_aa: CASSLGGFYNEQFF

d_call: TRBD2
v_call: TRBV18
clone_size: .
j_call: TRBJ2-2
cdr3_nt: TGTGCCAGCTCACCAATTCTAGCGGAGACCGGGGAGCTGTTTTTT
cdr3_aa: CASSPILAETGELFF

d_call: TRBD1
v_call: TRBV19
clone_size: .
j_call: TRBJ2-7
cdr3_nt: TGTGCCAGTAGTGTACGCCCGGGACAGTCCTACGAGCAGTACTTC
cdr3_aa: CASSVRPGQSYEQYF

d_call: .
v_call: TRBV7-8
clone_size: .
j_call: TRBJ1-2
cdr3_nt: TGTGCCAGCAGCCTGGGTCACAACTATGGCTACACCTTC
cdr3_aa: CASSLGHNYGYTF

d_call: .
v_call: TRBV19
clone_size: .
j_call: TRBJ2-3
cdr3_nt: TGTGCCAGTAGTATAATGGGGGAGGCAGATACGCAGTATTTT
cdr3_aa: CASSIMGEADTQYF

d_call: TRBD2
v_call: TRBV29-1
clone_size: .
j_call: TRBJ2-7
cdr3_nt: TGCAGCGTTGCTAGCGGGTACTCCTACGAGCAGTACTTC
cdr3_aa: CSVASGYSYEQYF

d_call: TRBD1
v_call: TRBV7-2
clone_size: .
j_call: TRBJ2-7
cdr3_nt: TGTGCCAGCAGCAAGACAGGGACAATCTACGAGCAGTACTTC
cdr3_aa: CASSKTGTIYEQYF

d_call: TRBD1
v_call: TRBV5-1
clone_size: .
j_call: TRBJ2-3
cdr3_nt: TGCGCCAGCAGCCCGACAGGGAGCACAGATACGCAGTATTTT
cdr3_aa: CASSPTGSTDTQYF

d_call: TRBD2
v_call: TRBV5-1
clone_size: .
j_call: TRBJ2-5
cdr3_nt: TGCGCCAGCAGCTTGGGAGTGGCTAGCGGAGAAGAGACCCAGTACTTC
cdr3_aa: CASSLGVASGEETQYF